Listed below are T cell receptor beta chains from one sample, sequenced in a study of spatial heterogeneity in lung cancer. TCRdb ran MiXCR on the 5' RACE reads and lists one entry per CDR3 protein. Among about 20,000 distinct CDR3 sequences listed, about 7.5% were seen once. Here the sequenced sample was lung tumor tissue, taken at surgery. These receptors were obtained from a male donor with early-stage non-small cell lung cancer. Both conserved end residues are part of each CDR3. The order of the fields is CDR3 DNA, CDR3 protein, V gene, J gene, clone size, D gene. A D gene is named only where the DNA matches it firmly. Clone size is shown for a subset of rows, as once, few, many or a class of expanded clone.

DNA: TGTGCCAGCAGCATTAGCAGGGTAGGAAACACTGAAGCTTTCTTT
CDR3: CASSISRVGNTEAFF
V: TRBV7-3
J: TRBJ1-1
size: few
D: NA

DNA: TGTGCCAGCAGCAATATGACAGGGGACACTGAAGCTTTCTTT
CDR3: CASSNMTGDTEAFF
V: TRBV21-1
J: TRBJ1-1
size: many
D: NA

DNA: TGTGCCAGCAAACCGAGGGGGACCCTCCAGCCCCAGCATTTT
CDR3: CASKPRGTLQPQHF
V: TRBV27
J: TRBJ1-5
size: many
D: NA

DNA: TGCGCCAGCAGCCAAGATAGGGGAACGGGATCAACTAATGAAAAACTGTTTTTT
CDR3: CASSQDRGTGSTNEKLFF
V: TRBV4-1
J: TRBJ1-4
size: NA
D: NA

DNA: TGTGCCAGCAGCCCCCAGGGGGTGAACACTGAAGCTTTCTTT
CDR3: CASSPQGVNTEAFF
V: TRBV7-9
J: TRBJ1-1
size: many
D: TRBD1

DNA: TGCAGTGCTAGTAAACTGACAGGGGCCCCTTTCTTC
CDR3: CSASKLTGAPFF
V: TRBV20-1
J: TRBJ2-1
size: NA
D: TRBD1

DNA: TGTGCCAGCAGCCAGGGGGGCGGTGTGGTCACTGAAGCTTTCTTT
CDR3: CASSQGGGVVTEAFF
V: TRBV14
J: TRBJ1-1
size: many
D: NA

DNA: TGCGCCAGCAGCCATGGCGGCCCTACCTACAATGAGCAGTTCTTC
CDR3: CASSHGGPTYNEQFF
V: TRBV4-1
J: TRBJ2-1
size: NA
D: NA

DNA: TGTGCCAGCAGCTCCGGACTAGCGACAGATACGCAGTATTTT
CDR3: CASSSGLATDTQYF
V: TRBV11-2
J: TRBJ2-3
size: NA
D: TRBD2

DNA: TGTGCCAGCAGTCCGGACTCCTTTTACAGGGTTGATACGCAGTATTTT
CDR3: CASSPDSFYRVDTQYF
V: TRBV12-3/TRBV12-4
J: TRBJ2-3
size: NA
D: NA

DNA: TGCAGTGCTAGGAAGCAGGGGGGGAACACTGAAGCTTTCTTT
CDR3: CSARKQGGNTEAFF
V: TRBV20-1
J: TRBJ1-1
size: many
D: TRBD1

DNA: TGTGCCAGCTACGATACAGGGGGCAATCAGCCCCAGCATTTT
CDR3: CASYDTGGNQPQHF
V: TRBV6-6
J: TRBJ1-5
size: many
D: TRBD1

DNA: TGTGCCAGCAGCTCTCCCCTCGCTTATAGCACAGATACGCAGTATTTT
CDR3: CASSSPLAYSTDTQYF
V: TRBV7-9
J: TRBJ2-3
size: few
D: NA

DNA: TGTGCCATCAGGAGTAGTAACGAGCAGTACTTC
CDR3: CAIRSSNEQYF
V: TRBV10-3
J: TRBJ2-7
size: few
D: NA

DNA: TGTGCCAGCAACCGGGACAGCGACCGGTACGAGCAGTACTTC
CDR3: CASNRDSDRYEQYF
V: TRBV6-2/TRBV6-3
J: TRBJ2-7
size: NA
D: TRBD1